Each of the 20 T cell receptor beta chains below was sequenced from the same sample in a study of T cells in Graves' hyperthyroidism and ophthalmopathy. TCR beta CDR3 regions were amplified from RNA. Carried out on the TCR CDR3, a first-round RT-PCR used the HTBI primer set. TCRdb passed the multiplex PCR reads through MiXCR, listing each CDR3 protein once. The data contain 550,000 to 650,000 distinct CDR3 sequences, around 13% of them singletons. The sample taken for sequencing was blood. The receptors were sampled from a woman in her forties with Graves' hyperthyroidism.

This clonotype was seen at least ten times. V gene TRBV24-1 combines with J gene TRBJ1-2, with 8 bases aligning to TRBD1. V dropped 3 bases and J dropped 8; count of bases not matched to a gene: 7. The CDR3 loop spans 14 amino acids. Germline CDR1 KGHDR, CDR2 SFDVKD. The CDR3 loop reads CATSDTRTGKGYTF. CDR3 bases: TGTGCCACCAGTGATACCAGGACAGGGAAAGGCTACACCTTC.

This clonotype was counted a few times. A much larger clonotype is one base distant, so this may be a read error. The CDR3 nucleotides are TGTGCCAGCAGTTGGACAGGGGCCTACGAGCAGTACTTC. Its translation: CASSWTGAYEQYF. The V call is TRBV12-3 or TRBV12-4, the J call TRBJ2-7; TRBD1 aligns across 9 bases. This CDR3 is 13 amino acids long. The ends lost 4 bases at V and 2 bases at J; junction bases unmatched: 0.

This clonotype was observed a few times. In nucleotides, the CDR3 is TGTGCCAGCAGCTTAGGGACCGGGGACTCCTACAATGAGCAGTTCTTC. It is translated as CASSLGTGDSYNEQFF. The chain links TRBV7-9 to TRBJ2-1, with a weak D call TRBD2 (5 bases). This CDR3 has 16 amino acids. Germline V gives CDR1 SEHNR, CDR2 FQNEAQ (reference sequence). V lost 1 base and J lost 0, with 10 bases in between.

The table lists this clonotype with a few counts. J is TRBJ2-7 and V is TRBV19; TRBD2 matches at 10 bases. CDR3 length equals 14 residues. Trimming removed 6 bases from V and 6 bases from J; junction bases left unmatched: 8. From germline, CDR1 is LNHDA and CDR2 SQIVND (reference sequence). The CDR3 nucleotides read TGTGCCAGTAGGAGCGGGAGGGACCTAGGCGAGCAGTACTTC. It specifies CASRSGRDLGEQYF.

In this sample, this clonotype turned up many times. This sequence joins TRBV20-1 and TRBJ2-3, with 11 bases aligning to TRBD2. Germline CDR1 DFQATT, CDR2 SNEGSKA (reference sequence). The CDR3 covers 17 residues. Germline trimming cut 1 base from V and 0 bases from J; bases unmatched to any gene: 6. The CDR3 DNA is TGCAGTGCTAGAGCCACCGGGACTAGCGGTAGCACAGATACGCAGTATTTT. It encodes CSARATGTSGSTDTQYF.

This clonotype was recorded at least ten times. The rearrangement uses TRBV6-5 and TRBJ1-5; possibly TRBD1 for D (5 bases). Per germline, CDR1 MNHEY and CDR2 SVGAGI. The V end lost 0 bases, the J end lost 3 bases, and 18 bases lay between the germline ends. The CDR3 sequence is 18 residues long. In DNA form, the CDR3 reads TGTGCCAGCAGTTACTCGAAAGCGGGGCGCCTTGACAATCAGCCCCAGCATTTT. Its protein is CASSYSKAGRLDNQPQHF.

Only a few counts were recorded for this clonotype. V gene TRBV5-1 combines with J gene TRBJ2-1; D not resolved. V was trimmed by 6 bases and J by 5 bases, leaving 6 bases between them. The CDR3 is 11 residues long. CDR1 and CDR2 (germline): SGHRS, YFSETQ. CDR3 sequence reads: CASTLDNEQFF. The CDR3 DNA reads as TGCGCCAGCACCCTGGACAATGAGCAGTTCTTC.

There are a few counts of this clonotype. The chain carries TRBV2 and TRBJ2-1; 13 bases line up with TRBD2. Trimming cost V 5 bases and J 6 bases; bases outside gene matches: 4. The CDR3 is made up of 15 amino acids. Germline CDR1 and CDR2: SNHLY and FYNNEI. The DNA of the CDR3 is TGTGCCAGCAGTCTACTAGCGGGAGGGTGCAATGAGCAGTTCTTC. Amino acid sequence: CASSLLAGGCNEQFF.

On this clonotype: Since a much larger clone is just one base distant, this may be a read error. A read error is likely, as this CDR3 ends without the conserved phenylalanine or tryptophan. The V gene is TRBV18, the J gene TRBJ2-5, with TRBD2 matching 13 bases. The CDR3 has 16 amino acids. The germline V gene has CDR1 KGHSH and CDR2 LQKENI. V shed 2 bases and J 5 bases; nucleotides not matched to a gene: 5. The CDR3 region has the DNA TGTGCCAGCTCACCAGGACTAGCGGGAGTTGGTGAGACCCAGTACCTC. Protein: CASSPGLAGVGETQYL.

This clonotype has ten or more counts. The chain carries TRBV5-6 and TRBJ2-7; 9 bases fit TRBD1. This CDR3 is built from 16 residues. The ends lost 1 base at V and 6 bases at J; junction bases unmatched: 11. The germline V gene has CDR1 SGHDT and CDR2 YYEEEE. Written as DNA, the CDR3 is TGTGCCAGCAGCTTGTTTGGGACAGGGATGTTAGGCGAGCAGTACTTC. It encodes CASSLFGTGMLGEQYF.

A few counts support this clonotype. The rearrangement uses TRBV4-1 and TRBJ2-7; unclear D gene. Germline CDR1 MGHRA, CDR2 YSYEKL. The CDR3 length is 15 residues. V gave up 6 bases and J gave up 2 bases, with 17 bases separating them. CDR3 region: CASRPNENGPYEQYF. CDR3 nucleotides: TGCGCCAGCAGACCCAATGAGAATGGCCCCTACGAGCAGTACTTC.

This clonotype was counted at least ten times. The chain couples TRBV11-2 to TRBJ2-2; D unclear. Germline V gene data show CDR1 as SGHAT and CDR2 as FQNNGV. The ends were cut back, 0 bases at V and 5 bases at J, with 7 bases in the middle. This CDR3 is 14 amino acids long. The CDR3 DNA reads as TGTGCCAGCAGCTTAGATCTGAAAACCGGGGAGCTGTTTTTT. Protein: CASSLDLKTGELFF.

Regarding this clonotype: This may stem from a read error, because a much larger clone lies one nucleotide away. V gene TRBV12-3 or TRBV12-4 combines with J gene TRBJ2-3, with a tentative D call TRBD2 (6 bases). The CDR3 covers 14 residues. In DNA form, the CDR3 reads TGTGCCGGCAGCCGCGGGACTTACACAGATACGCAGTATTTT. It is translated as CAGSRGTYTDTQYF.

This clonotype came up a few times. This chain links TRBV20-1 with TRBJ2-7, with TRBD2 identical over 7 bases. The CDR3 consists of 14 residues. The germline V gene has CDR1 DFQATT and CDR2 SNEGSKA (reference sequence). V lost 0 bases to trimming and J lost 3 bases; unmatched junction nucleotides: 5. The CDR3 is CSARESGEYYEQYF. The CDR3 coding sequence is TGCAGTGCTAGAGAGAGCGGGGAATACTACGAGCAGTACTTC.

This clonotype was counted many times. V gene TRBV18 combines with J gene TRBJ2-5; TRBD1 aligns across 7 bases. The germline gives CDR1 KGHSH, CDR2 LQKENI. The CDR3 sequence is 16 residues long. J lost 0 bases, V lost 2 bases, and 6 bases had no gene match. The CDR3 is CASSPGTATYQETQYF. CDR3 in DNA: TGTGCCAGCTCACCAGGGACAGCCACCTACCAAGAGACCCAGTACTTC. Full variable domain (remainder filled in from reference TRBV18 and TRBJ2-5): NAGVMQNPRHLVRRRGQEARLRCSPMKGHSHVYWYRQLPEEGLKFMVYLQKENIIDESGMPKERFSAEFPKEGPSILRIQQVVRGDSAAYFCASSPGTATYQETQYFGPGTRLLVL.

This clonotype was counted ten times or more. This sequence joins TRBV20-1 and TRBJ2-7; D may match TRBD1 or TRBD2 (6 bases each). Looked up from germline, CDR1 is DFQATT and CDR2 is SNEGSKA (reference sequence). The CDR3 spans 12 residues. The V gene lost 6 bases and the J gene lost 3 bases, with 12 bases spanning the gap. The CDR3 here is CSARGTFYEQYF. CDR3 bases: TGCAGTGCCCGCGGGACATTCTACGAGCAGTACTTC.

This clonotype has at least ten counts. The CDR3 DNA reads as TGTGCCAGCAGCCCGAACCCCGGGACTAGCGGAGCTGTGCACTACAATGAGCAGTTCTTC. Translated, it gives CASSPNPGTSGAVHYNEQFF. V gene TRBV11-1 combines with J gene TRBJ2-1, with 11 bases fitting TRBD2. V shed 5 bases, J shed 3 bases, and the junction held 18 bases outside the gene matches. The CDR3 loop spans 20 amino acids. Germline V CDR1 and CDR2: SGHAT, FQDESV (reference sequence).

The chain combines TRBV14 with TRBJ1-6; 8 bases match TRBD1. V shed 1 base and J 0 bases; nucleotides not matched to a gene: 8. This CDR3 contains 19 residues. From germline, CDR1 is SGHDN and CDR2 FVKESK. CDR3 in amino acids: CASSQGRNRGSSYNSPLHF. CDR3 bases: TGTGCCAGCAGCCAAGGGCGGAACAGGGGGAGCTCCTATAATTCACCCCTCCACTTT. The full variable domain, completed using reference TRBV14 and TRBJ1-6, is EAGVTQFPSHSVIEKGQTVTLRCDPISGHDNLYWYRRVMGKEIKFLLHFVKESKQDESGMPNNRFLAERTGGTYSTLKVQPAELEDSGVYFCASSQGRNRGSSYNSPLHFGNGTRLTVT.

CDR3 in amino acids: CASSPRLRELFF. The CDR3 DNA sequence: TGTGCCAGCAGCCCCCGACTCAGGGAGCTGTTTTTT. This rearrangement joins TRBV6-2 or TRBV6-3 to TRBJ2-2; unclear D gene. Germline lookup yields CDR1 MNHEY and CDR2 SVGEGT. The CDR3 totals 12 residues. Trimming removed 6 bases from V and 9 bases from J, with 11 bases in between.

In DNA form, the CDR3 reads TGCAGTGCTGGGGGACAGGGAGGAAGTGGCTACACCTTC. Its translation: CSAGGQGGSGYTF. V usage is TRBV20-1 and J usage is TRBJ1-2; 9 bases line up with TRBD1. In germline, CDR1 is DFQATT, CDR2 SNEGSKA (reference sequence). J gave up 7 bases and V 5 bases, and 8 bases lay outside the gene matches. This CDR3 is built from 13 residues.